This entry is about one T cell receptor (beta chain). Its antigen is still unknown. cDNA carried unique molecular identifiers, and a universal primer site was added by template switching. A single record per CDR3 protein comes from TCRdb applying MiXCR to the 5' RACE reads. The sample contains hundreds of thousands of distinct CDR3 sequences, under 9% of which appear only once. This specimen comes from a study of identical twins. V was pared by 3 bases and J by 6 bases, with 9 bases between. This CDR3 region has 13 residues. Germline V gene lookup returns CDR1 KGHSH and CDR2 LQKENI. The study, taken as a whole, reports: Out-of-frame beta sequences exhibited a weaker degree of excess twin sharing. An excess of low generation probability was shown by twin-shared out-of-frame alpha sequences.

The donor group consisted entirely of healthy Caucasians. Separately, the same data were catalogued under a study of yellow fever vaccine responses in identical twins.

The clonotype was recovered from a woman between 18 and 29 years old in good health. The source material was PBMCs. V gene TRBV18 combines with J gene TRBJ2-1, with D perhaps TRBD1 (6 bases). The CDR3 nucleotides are TGTGCCAGCTCACCCGACAGGATCAATGAGCAGTTCTTC. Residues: CASSPDRINEQFF.